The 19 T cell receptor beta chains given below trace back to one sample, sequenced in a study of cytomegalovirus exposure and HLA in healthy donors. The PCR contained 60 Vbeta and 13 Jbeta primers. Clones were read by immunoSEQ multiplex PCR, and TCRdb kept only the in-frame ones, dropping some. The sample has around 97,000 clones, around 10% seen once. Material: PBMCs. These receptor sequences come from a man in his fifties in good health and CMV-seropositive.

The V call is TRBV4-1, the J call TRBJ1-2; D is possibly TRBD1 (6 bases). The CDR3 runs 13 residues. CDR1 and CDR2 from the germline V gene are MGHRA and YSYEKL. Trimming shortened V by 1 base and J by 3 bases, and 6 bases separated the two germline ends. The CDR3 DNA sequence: TGCGCCAGCAGCCAAGCAGGGGACTATGGCTACACCTTC. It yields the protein CASSQAGDYGYTF.

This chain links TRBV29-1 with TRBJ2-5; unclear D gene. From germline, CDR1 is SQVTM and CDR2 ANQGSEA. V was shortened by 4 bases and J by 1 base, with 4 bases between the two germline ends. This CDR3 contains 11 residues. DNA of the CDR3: TGCAGCGTTGCGGGCCAAGAGACCCAGTACTTC. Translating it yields CSVAGQETQYF.

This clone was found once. The CDR3 DNA reads TGTGCCAGCAGCTTAGTGTCGGACAGGGCCCAGCCCCAGCATTTT. It specifies CASSLVSDRAQPQHF. This chain links TRBV7-2 with TRBJ1-5, with 8 bases fitting TRBD1. Germline CDR1 is SGHTA and CDR2 is FQGNSA. Losses at the gene ends were 1 base for V and 7 bases for J; bases not matched to a gene: 6. CDR3 length: 15 residues.

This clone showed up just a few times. CDR3 amino acids: CASSLGTSGVNTGELFF. CDR3 coding DNA: TGTGCCAGCAGCTTAGGGACTAGCGGGGTGAACACCGGGGAGCTGTTTTTT. The chain carries TRBV11-2 and TRBJ2-2, with 12 nucleotides matching TRBD2. CDR1 and CDR2 from the germline V gene are SGHAT and FQNNGV. V was pared by 1 base and J by 1 base, with 1 base of the junction left unmatched. The CDR3 length is 17 residues.

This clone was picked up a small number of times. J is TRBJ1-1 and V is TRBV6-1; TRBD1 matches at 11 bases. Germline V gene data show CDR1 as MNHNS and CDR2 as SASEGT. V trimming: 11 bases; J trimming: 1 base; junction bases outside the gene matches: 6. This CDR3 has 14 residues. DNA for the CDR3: TGTGCCGGAGGGACAGGGGGGTCGAACACTGAAGCTTTCTTT. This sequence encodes CAGGTGGSNTEAFF.

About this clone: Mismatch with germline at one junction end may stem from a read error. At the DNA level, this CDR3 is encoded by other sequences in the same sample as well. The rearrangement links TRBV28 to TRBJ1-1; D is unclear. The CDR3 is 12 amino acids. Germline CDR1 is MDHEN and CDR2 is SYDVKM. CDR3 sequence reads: CASSPRAGEAFF. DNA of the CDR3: TGTGCAAGCAGCCCGCGGGCGGGCGAAGCTTTCTTT.

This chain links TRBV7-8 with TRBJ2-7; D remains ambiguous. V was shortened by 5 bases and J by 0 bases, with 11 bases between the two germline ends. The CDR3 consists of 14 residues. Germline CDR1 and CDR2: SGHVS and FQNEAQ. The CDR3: CASSREPSSYEQYF. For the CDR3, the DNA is TGTGCCAGCAGCCGAGAACCTAGCTCCTACGAGCAGTACTTC.

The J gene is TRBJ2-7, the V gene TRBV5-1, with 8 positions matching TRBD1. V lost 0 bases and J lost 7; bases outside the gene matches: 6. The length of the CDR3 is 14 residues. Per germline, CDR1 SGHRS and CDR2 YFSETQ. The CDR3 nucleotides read TGCGCCAGCAGCTTGGTAGGGACAGGAGGTGAGCAGTACTTC. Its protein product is CASSLVGTGGEQYF.

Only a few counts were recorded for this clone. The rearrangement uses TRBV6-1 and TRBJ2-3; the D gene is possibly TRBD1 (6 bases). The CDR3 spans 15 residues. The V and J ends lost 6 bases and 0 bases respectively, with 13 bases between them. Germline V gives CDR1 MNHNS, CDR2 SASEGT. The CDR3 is CASRSGQTSTDTQYF. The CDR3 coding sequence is TGTGCCAGCAGATCCGGACAGACTAGCACAGATACGCAGTATTTT.

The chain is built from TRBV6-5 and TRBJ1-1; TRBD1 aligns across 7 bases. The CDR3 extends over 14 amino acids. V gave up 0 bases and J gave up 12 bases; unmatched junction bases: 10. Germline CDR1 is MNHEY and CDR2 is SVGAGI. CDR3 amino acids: CASSYSGTELITFF. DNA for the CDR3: TGTGCCAGCAGTTACTCCGGGACAGAACTTATAACTTTCTTT.

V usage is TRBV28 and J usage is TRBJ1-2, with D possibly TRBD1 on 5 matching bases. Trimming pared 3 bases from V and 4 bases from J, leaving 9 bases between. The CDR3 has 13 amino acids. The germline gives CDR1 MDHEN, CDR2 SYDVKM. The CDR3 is CASSFRVLYGYTF. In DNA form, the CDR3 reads TGTGCCAGCAGTTTCAGGGTTCTCTATGGCTACACCTTC.

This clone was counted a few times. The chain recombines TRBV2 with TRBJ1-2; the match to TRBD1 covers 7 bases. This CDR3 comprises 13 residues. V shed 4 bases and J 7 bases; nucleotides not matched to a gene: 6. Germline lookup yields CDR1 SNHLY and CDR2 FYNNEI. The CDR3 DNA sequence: TGTGCCAGCAGTGTAGCAGGGGGTTTTGGCTACACCTTC. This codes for CASSVAGGFGYTF.

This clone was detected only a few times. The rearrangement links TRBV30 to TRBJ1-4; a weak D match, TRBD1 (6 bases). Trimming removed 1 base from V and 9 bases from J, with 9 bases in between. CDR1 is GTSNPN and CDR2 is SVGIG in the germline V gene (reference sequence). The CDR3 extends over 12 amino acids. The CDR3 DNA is TGTGCCTGGAGTGGGGGGGGCCAAAAACTGTTTTTT. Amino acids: CAWSGGGQKLFF.

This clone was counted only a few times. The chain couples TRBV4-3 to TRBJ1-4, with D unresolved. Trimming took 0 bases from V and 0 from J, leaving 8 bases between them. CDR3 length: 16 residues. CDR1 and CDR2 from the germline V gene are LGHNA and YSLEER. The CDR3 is CASSQDLSPTNEKLFF. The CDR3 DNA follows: TGCGCCAGCAGCCAAGATCTCTCCCCAACTAATGAAAAACTGTTTTTT.

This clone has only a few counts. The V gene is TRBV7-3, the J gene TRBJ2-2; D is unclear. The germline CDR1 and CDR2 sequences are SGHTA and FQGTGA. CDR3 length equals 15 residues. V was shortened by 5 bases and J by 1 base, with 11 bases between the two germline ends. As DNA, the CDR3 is TGTGCCAGCAGCCCAAGTGGCAGGAACACCGGGGAGCTGTTTTTT. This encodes CASSPSGRNTGELFF.

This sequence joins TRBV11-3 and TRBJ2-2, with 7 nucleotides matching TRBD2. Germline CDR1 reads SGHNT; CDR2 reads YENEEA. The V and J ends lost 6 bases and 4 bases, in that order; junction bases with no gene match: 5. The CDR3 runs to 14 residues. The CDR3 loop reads CASSFGGSTGELFF. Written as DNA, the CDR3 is TGTGCCAGCAGTTTCGGGGGGTCCACCGGGGAGCTGTTTTTT. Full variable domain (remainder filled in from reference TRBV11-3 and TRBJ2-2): EAGVVQSPRYKIIEKKQPVAFWCNPISGHNTLYWYLQNLGQGPELLIRYENEEAVDDSQLPKDRFSAERLKGVDSTLKIQPAELGDSAVYLCASSFGGSTGELFFGEGSRLTVL.

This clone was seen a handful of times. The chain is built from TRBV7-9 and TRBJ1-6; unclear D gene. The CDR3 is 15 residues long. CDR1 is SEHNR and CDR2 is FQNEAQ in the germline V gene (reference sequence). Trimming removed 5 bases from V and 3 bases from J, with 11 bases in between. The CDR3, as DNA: TGTGCCAGCAGCCGACTGACGGACTATAATTCACCCCTCCACTTT. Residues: CASSRLTDYNSPLHF.

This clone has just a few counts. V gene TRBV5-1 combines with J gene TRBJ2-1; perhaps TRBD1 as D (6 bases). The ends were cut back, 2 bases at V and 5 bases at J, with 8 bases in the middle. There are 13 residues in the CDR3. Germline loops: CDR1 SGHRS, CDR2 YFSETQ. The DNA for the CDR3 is TGCGCCAGCAGCTTACAGGGAGACAATGAGCAGTTCTTC. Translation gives CASSLQGDNEQFF.

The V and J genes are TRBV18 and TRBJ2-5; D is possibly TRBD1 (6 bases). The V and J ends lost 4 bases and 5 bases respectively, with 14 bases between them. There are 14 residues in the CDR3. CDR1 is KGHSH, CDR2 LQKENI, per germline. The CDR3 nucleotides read TGTGCCAGCTCACGGCAGGGGAAGGGGGAGACCCAGTACTTC. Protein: CASSRQGKGETQYF.